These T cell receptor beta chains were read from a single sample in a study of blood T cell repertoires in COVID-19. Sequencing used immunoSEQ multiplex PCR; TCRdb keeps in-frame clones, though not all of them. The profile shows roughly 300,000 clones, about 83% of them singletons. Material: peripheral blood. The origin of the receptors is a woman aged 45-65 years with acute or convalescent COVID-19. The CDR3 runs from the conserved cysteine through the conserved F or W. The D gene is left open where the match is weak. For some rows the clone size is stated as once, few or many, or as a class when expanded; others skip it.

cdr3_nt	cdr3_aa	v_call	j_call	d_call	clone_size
TGTGCCAGCAGTTTATCAGGGACTGGATACTACGAGCAGTACTTC	CASSLSGTGYYEQYF	TRBV27	TRBJ2-7	NA	NA
TGCGCCAGCAGCACCAGACAGGCTAATGAAAAACTGTTTTTT	CASSTRQANEKLFF	TRBV5-1	TRBJ1-4	NA	once
TGTGCCAGCAGCCAAGAGGGCTCCCAAGAGACCCAGTACTTC	CASSQEGSQETQYF	TRBV3-1/TRBV3-2	TRBJ2-5	NA	NA
TGTGCCAGCAGCACACAGGGGAATCAGCCCCAGCATTTT	CASSTQGNQPQHF	TRBV9	TRBJ1-5	TRBD1	NA
TGTGCCACCAGCAGAGGCCCCCAGGGAGGCACCGGGGAGCTGTTTTTT	CATSRGPQGGTGELFF	TRBV15	TRBJ2-2	NA	NA
TGCAGCGCCGAGGACACCGGGACTAGCGGGAATAAGGTACGCGATGAGCAGTTCTTC	CSAEDTGTSGNKVRDEQFF	TRBV29-1	TRBJ2-1	TRBD2	NA
TGTGCCAGCAGCTTGTCCCGGACAGGGGAGGCGGGCTACACCTTC	CASSLSRTGEAGYTF	TRBV7-2	TRBJ1-2	TRBD1	NA
TGTGCCAGCAGGCGCGGACAGGGAGAAGCTTTCTTT	CASRRGQGEAFF	TRBV28	TRBJ1-1	TRBD1	NA
TGTGCCAGCAGTACCAGACAGGGTGGGAGCAATCAGCCCCAGCATTTT	CASSTRQGGSNQPQHF	TRBV27	TRBJ1-5	TRBD1	NA
TGCGCCAGCAGGCAGACAGGAGAGGCTTTCTTT	CASRQTGEAFF	TRBV4-1	TRBJ1-1	NA	NA
TGTGCCAGCAGTTTATCCCAGGTCAATCAGCCCCAGCATTTT	CASSLSQVNQPQHF	TRBV6-6	TRBJ1-5	NA	NA
TGTGCCAGCAGCTTGGGACTAGACTCTGGAAACACCATATATTTT	CASSLGLDSGNTIYF	TRBV5-4	TRBJ1-3	NA	NA
TGTGCCAGCAGCTTGGCCCCCACCGAGAATGAGCAGTTCTTC	CASSLAPTENEQFF	TRBV5-6	TRBJ2-1	NA	NA
TGTGCCAGCAGTTTATCGCCAGGGAAGGGGTATGGCTACACCTTC	CASSLSPGKGYGYTF	TRBV27	TRBJ1-2	NA	NA
TGTGCCAGCAGAAAGAGACAGGGGGTAACCTACGAGCAGTACTTC	CASRKRQGVTYEQYF	TRBV11-1	TRBJ2-7	TRBD1	NA
TGTGCCAGTAGTACTAACGGGTTGTCACAGGCCGTCAATGAGCAGTTCTTC	CASSTNGLSQAVNEQFF	TRBV19	TRBJ2-1	NA	NA
TGTGCCAGCAGTTTTCTAGCGGGAGGAGGAGATACGCAGTATTTT	CASSFLAGGGDTQYF	TRBV27	TRBJ2-3	TRBD2	NA
TGTGCCAGCAGCCAATCACTTACAGGGGAAGCTTTCTTT	CASSQSLTGEAFF	TRBV14	TRBJ1-1	NA	NA
TGTGCCAGCAGTTCCACCGAGCGGACAGGGAGATACGAGCAGTACTTC	CASSSTERTGRYEQYF	TRBV28	TRBJ2-7	TRBD1	NA
TGTGCCAGCAGCTTAGGACAGGAGAACTACAATGAGCAGTTCTTC	CASSLGQENYNEQFF	TRBV7-8	TRBJ2-1	NA	NA
TGTGCCAGCAGCTTGGTCAGACTTAATTCACCCCTCCACTTT	CASSLVRLNSPLHF	TRBV11-3	TRBJ1-6	NA	NA
TGTGCCAGCAGTGAATGGGACAAATCCTACGAGCAGTACTTC	CASSEWDKSYEQYF	TRBV25-1	TRBJ2-7	NA	NA
TGTGCCAGCAGCCAAGACCAAGGGGAACTGTTTTTT	CASSQDQGELFF	TRBV3-1/TRBV3-2	TRBJ1-4	NA	NA
TGTGCCAGCAGTTTATTTAGCGGGGCGTCCCCGGGTGAGCAGTTCTTC	CASSLFSGASPGEQFF	TRBV27	TRBJ2-1	TRBD2	NA
TGCGCCAGCAGCTTGGTTCCAGATCAGCCCCAGCATTTT	CASSLVPDQPQHF	TRBV5-1	TRBJ1-5	NA	NA
TGTGCCAGCTCACCGTGGTCTAGCGGGAACACCGGGGAGCTGTTTTTT	CASSPWSSGNTGELFF	TRBV18	TRBJ2-2	TRBD2	NA
TGCGCCAGCAGCTTGGTGGTGCGGGCAGTTGCTTCCACAGATACGCAGTATTTT	CASSLVVRAVASTDTQYF	TRBV5-1	TRBJ2-3	NA	NA
TGTGCCAGCAGTGTTACACGGACTAGCGGGAGTAATGAGCAGTTCTTC	CASSVTRTSGSNEQFF	TRBV28	TRBJ2-1	TRBD2	once
TGCGCCAGCAGCTTGGCTGGACAGATCTTCTACGAGCAGTACTTC	CASSLAGQIFYEQYF	TRBV5-1	TRBJ2-7	NA	NA
TGTGCCAGCTCACCGGACAGGGTGGGTCAGCCCCAGCATTTT	CASSPDRVGQPQHF	TRBV18	TRBJ1-5	TRBD1	NA
TGTGCCAGCAGCTCTAGTGACGCGGGTTCCTACAATGAGCAGTTCTTC	CASSSSDAGSYNEQFF	TRBV7-9	TRBJ2-1	NA	NA
TGCGCCAGCAGCTCCGGGACAGGGATCAATCAGCCCCAGCATTTT	CASSSGTGINQPQHF	TRBV5-1	TRBJ1-5	TRBD1	NA
TGTGCCAGCACCTTTAGCGGGAGGACTAGCTCCTACGAGCAGTACTTC	CASTFSGRTSSYEQYF	TRBV3-1/TRBV3-2	TRBJ2-7	TRBD2	NA
TGTGCCAGCAGCTTAGGTGGGGACAGGGGGCTCGGTGGCTACACCTTC	CASSLGGDRGLGGYTF	TRBV7-3	TRBJ1-2	TRBD1	NA
TGTGCCAGCAGCCCCGGACAGGGACTAGAAGCTTTCTTT	CASSPGQGLEAFF	TRBV7-9	TRBJ1-1	TRBD1	NA
TGTGCCAGCAGTTGGGACGCGACTAGCGGGAGACCCACTACGAACACCGGGGAGCTGTTTTTT	CASSWDATSGRPTTNTGELFF	TRBV6-2/TRBV6-3	TRBJ2-2	TRBD2	NA
TGCAGCGTTGACGCAGGTCGGGGTCGCACTGAAGCTTTCTTT	CSVDAGRGRTEAFF	TRBV29-1	TRBJ1-1	NA	few
TGTGCCAGCAGTCCGTTTGGTAGCTTACCCCCTATGAACACTGAAGCTTTCTTT	CASSPFGSLPPMNTEAFF	TRBV28	TRBJ1-1	NA	few
TGTGCCAGCAGCTTAGTCTTGTTTGGTAGCGGGACCCGGGGGACCCAGTACTTC	CASSLVLFGSGTRGTQYF	TRBV11-2	TRBJ2-5	TRBD2	NA
TGTGCCAGCAGCGCGACAGGGGGCGAAGATACGCAGTATTTT	CASSATGGEDTQYF	TRBV11-3	TRBJ2-3	TRBD1	NA
TGCGCCAGCAGCAAAACGACAGGGCGGAACACTGAAGCTTTCTTT	CASSKTTGRNTEAFF	TRBV5-1	TRBJ1-1	TRBD1	NA
TGCGCCAGCAGCCAAGATCCCTCCAACAGGGCAGGGGGCTACACCTTC	CASSQDPSNRAGGYTF	TRBV4-1	TRBJ1-2	NA	NA
TGTGCCAGCAGTGCGGGACAGTCCTACGAGCAGTACTTC	CASSAGQSYEQYF	TRBV28	TRBJ2-7	NA	NA
TGTGCCAGCAGCTTGGCGGGTGCTGAGACCCAGTACTTC	CASSLAGAETQYF	TRBV5-4	TRBJ2-5	NA	NA
TGTGCCATCAGTATAAGACAGGGCTACGAGCAGTACTTC	CAISIRQGYEQYF	TRBV10-3	TRBJ2-7	TRBD1	NA
TGTGCCAGCAGCTTAGCTGGGACAGGTACTGGAAACACCATATATTTT	CASSLAGTGTGNTIYF	TRBV7-2	TRBJ1-3	TRBD1	NA
TGTGCCAGCAGCTCCCGGGACAGGGTCTCCTACGAGCAGTACTTC	CASSSRDRVSYEQYF	TRBV7-9	TRBJ2-7	TRBD1	NA
TGTGCCACTCTCGGAGGTTATGAAAAACTGTTTTTT	CATLGGYEKLFF	TRBV2	TRBJ1-4	NA	few
TGTGCCAGCAGTCACTACCGGACTAGCGGGAGGGTCAATGAGCAGTTCTTC	CASSHYRTSGRVNEQFF	TRBV28	TRBJ2-1	TRBD2	few
TGTGCCAGCTCACCCGCCGACTCGGGGTCAGCAGATACGCAGTATTTT	CASSPADSGSADTQYF	TRBV18	TRBJ2-3	NA	NA
TGTGCCAGCAGTTTATTTACTGAGAACACTGAAGCTTTCTTT	CASSLFTENTEAFF	TRBV28	TRBJ1-1	NA	NA
TGTGCCAGCAGCGTAGGCCTAAGCGGAAGGTACCAAGAGACCCAGTACTTC	CASSVGLSGRYQETQYF	TRBV9	TRBJ2-5	NA	NA
TGCGCCAGCAGCCCCGGGACAGGGTACACCTACGAGCAGTACTTC	CASSPGTGYTYEQYF	TRBV5-1	TRBJ2-7	TRBD1	NA
TGTGCCAGCAGTTTAATTGGGCCCAACTACGAGCAGTACTTC	CASSLIGPNYEQYF	TRBV28	TRBJ2-7	NA	NA
TGCGCCAGCAGCTTGGATCGCGGCGGGGCGCGGAATGAGCAGTTCTTC	CASSLDRGGARNEQFF	TRBV5-1	TRBJ2-1	NA	NA
TGCGCCAGCAGCCCTGGGACTGTAACCTACGAGCAGTACTTC	CASSPGTVTYEQYF	TRBV5-1	TRBJ2-7	NA	NA
TGTGCCAGCAGTTCGGCGGGAGGGCCTTTGGGCGAGCAGTACTTC	CASSSAGGPLGEQYF	TRBV28	TRBJ2-7	TRBD2	NA
TGTGCCAGCAGACTCAGGCCACGCTCCTACGAGCAGTACTTC	CASRLRPRSYEQYF	TRBV28	TRBJ2-7	NA	NA
TGTGCCAGCTCCGGGACAGGGGTCACTGAAGCTTTCTTT	CASSGTGVTEAFF	TRBV6-5	TRBJ1-1	TRBD1	NA
TGTGCCAGCAGCTTAGCAGCGGTACTAGCCAAAAACATTCAGTACTTC	CASSLAAVLAKNIQYF	TRBV7-2	TRBJ2-4	NA	NA